This T cell receptor beta chain is drawn from a study of blood T cell repertoires in COVID-19. Original methodology: For nucleated cells, counts were estimated from reference gene primer amplification. Sequencing was performed with immunoSEQ multiplex PCR; in TCRdb, only in-frame clones are kept and a portion is missing. V, J and clone size are those of that table, while D and trimming were read from the DNA. The data contain around 65,000 clones, 81% of them seen just once; the ten biggest clones take up 15% to 19%. V shed 3 bases and J 7 bases; nucleotides not matched to a gene: 9. The CDR3 runs 15 residues. Germline CDR1 reads DFQATT; CDR2 reads SNEGSKA (reference sequence).

The TCR originated in a man older than 75 with acute or convalescent COVID-19. Sequencing was done on a sample of peripheral blood. The V call is TRBV20-1, the J call TRBJ1-1; 12 bases map to TRBD1. CDR3 in amino acids: CSASSGTGGGGEAFF. The CDR3 bases are TGCAGTGCTAGTTCCGGGACAGGGGGCGGTGGTGAAGCTTTCTTT.